The clone carrying this T cell receptor beta chain has more than one count but fewer than ten. The target antigen is unknown. Every single donor gave one heparinised blood draw, and these averaged around 0.12 L. These data are taken from a study of beta chain features in type 1 diabetes. General study points: TCRB CDR3 length was moderately but significantly reduced in all four CD4+ subsets of Type 1 diabetes patients. Within the patient group, naive, central memory and Treg TCRB repertoires appeared more similar to each other than within healthy donors.

Since all of the isolated RNA was reverse transcribed, expressed TCRB transcripts were what got sequenced. TCRdb keeps only in-frame clones here, not all; method: immunoSEQ multiplex PCR. The sample includes fewer than 300,000 clones, around 9.9% of them seen just once. J was trimmed by 10 bases and V by 3 bases; bases with no gene match: 10. This CDR3 is 15 amino acids long. Per germline, CDR1 MGHDK and CDR2 SYGVNS. The chain carries TRBV25-1 and TRBJ1-4, with 8 positions matching TRBD1. Input material: naive CD4+ T cells from blood. The TCR comes from a man between 25 and 39 years old with type 1 diabetes. CDR3 DNA: TGTGCCAGCAGTGAGACGACAGGGGATGAGGTAAAACTGTTTTTT. Translated, it gives CASSETTGDEVKLFF.